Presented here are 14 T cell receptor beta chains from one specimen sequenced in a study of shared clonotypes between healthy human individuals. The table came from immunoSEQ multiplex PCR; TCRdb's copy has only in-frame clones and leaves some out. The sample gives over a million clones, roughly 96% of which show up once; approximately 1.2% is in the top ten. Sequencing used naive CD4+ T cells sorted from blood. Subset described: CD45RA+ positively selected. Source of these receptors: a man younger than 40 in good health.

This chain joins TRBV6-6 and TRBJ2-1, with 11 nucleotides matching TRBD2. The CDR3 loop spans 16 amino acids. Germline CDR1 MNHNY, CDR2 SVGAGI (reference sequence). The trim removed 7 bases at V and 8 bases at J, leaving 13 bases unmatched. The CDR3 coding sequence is TGTGCCAGCACCAGGGTAACTAGCGGGAGTATCGATGAGCAGTTCTTC. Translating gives CASTRVTSGSIDEQFF.

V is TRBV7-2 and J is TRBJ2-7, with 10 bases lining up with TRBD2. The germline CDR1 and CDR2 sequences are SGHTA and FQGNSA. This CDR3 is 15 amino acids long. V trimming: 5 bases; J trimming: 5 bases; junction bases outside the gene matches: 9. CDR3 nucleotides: TGTGCCAGCAGCACACCTAGCGGGAGTTTGAACGAGCAGTACTTC. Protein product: CASSTPSGSLNEQYF.

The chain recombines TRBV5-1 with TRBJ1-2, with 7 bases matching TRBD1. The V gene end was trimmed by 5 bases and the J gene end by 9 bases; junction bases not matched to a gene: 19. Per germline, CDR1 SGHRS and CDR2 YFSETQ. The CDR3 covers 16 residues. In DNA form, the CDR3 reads TGCGCCAGCAGTCCGGGGCTGGACAGGCCCTCTATAAGCTACACCTTC. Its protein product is CASSPGLDRPSISYTF.

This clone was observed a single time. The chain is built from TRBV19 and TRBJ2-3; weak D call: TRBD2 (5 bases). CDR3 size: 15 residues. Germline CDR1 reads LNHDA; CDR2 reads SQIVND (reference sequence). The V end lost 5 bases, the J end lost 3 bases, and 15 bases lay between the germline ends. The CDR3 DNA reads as TGTGCCAGTAGTCCCGCCGGGGTGCCGACAGATACGCAGTATTTT. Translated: CASSPAGVPTDTQYF.

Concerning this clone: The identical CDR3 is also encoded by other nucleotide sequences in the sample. This chain's CDR3 is CASSLTDEQYF. Written as DNA, the CDR3 is TGTGCCAGCAGCCTGACAGACGAGCAGTACTTC. This chain uses TRBV5-4 with TRBJ2-7; weak D call: TRBD1 (5 bases). CDR1 SGHNT and CDR2 YYREEE come from the germline V gene (reference sequence). CDR3 size: 11 residues. The V gene lost 4 bases and the J gene lost 5 bases, with 7 bases spanning the gap.

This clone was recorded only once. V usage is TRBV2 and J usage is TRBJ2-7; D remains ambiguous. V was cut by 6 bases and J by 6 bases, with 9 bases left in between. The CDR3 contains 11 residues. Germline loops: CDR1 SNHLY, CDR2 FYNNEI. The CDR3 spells CASRTFSEQYF. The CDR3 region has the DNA TGTGCCAGCAGGACGTTCTCCGAGCAGTACTTC. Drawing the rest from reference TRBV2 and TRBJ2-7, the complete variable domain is EPEVTQTPSHQVTQMGQEVILRCVPISNHLYFYWYRQILGQKVEFLVSFYNNEISEKSEIFDDQFSVERPDGSNFTLKIRSTKLEDSAMYFCASRTFSEQYFGPGTRLTVT.

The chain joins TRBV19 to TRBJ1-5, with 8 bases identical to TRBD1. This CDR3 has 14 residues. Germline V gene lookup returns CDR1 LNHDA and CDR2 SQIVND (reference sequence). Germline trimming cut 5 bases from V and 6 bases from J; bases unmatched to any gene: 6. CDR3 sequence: CASSARGLVQPQHF. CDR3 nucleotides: TGTGCCAGTAGTGCCAGGGGGCTTGTTCAGCCCCAGCATTTT.

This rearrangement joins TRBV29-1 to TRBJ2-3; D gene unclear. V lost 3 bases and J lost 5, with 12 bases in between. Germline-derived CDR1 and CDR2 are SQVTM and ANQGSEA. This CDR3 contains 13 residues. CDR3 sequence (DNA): TGCAGCGTTGACTTGGGGAAAAGAGATACGCAGTATTTT. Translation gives CSVDLGKRDTQYF.

Here the CDR3 DNA reads TGTGCCAGCAGCTTTAGGACAGGGGCTGTTCACGGGAGCAATCAGCCCCAGCATTTT. This codes for CASSFRTGAVHGSNQPQHF. The chain links TRBV5-6 to TRBJ1-5; 9 positions agree with TRBD1. CDR3 length: 19 amino acids. V was clipped by 2 bases and J by 1 base; unmatched bases: 13. Germline V gives CDR1 SGHDT, CDR2 YYEEEE.

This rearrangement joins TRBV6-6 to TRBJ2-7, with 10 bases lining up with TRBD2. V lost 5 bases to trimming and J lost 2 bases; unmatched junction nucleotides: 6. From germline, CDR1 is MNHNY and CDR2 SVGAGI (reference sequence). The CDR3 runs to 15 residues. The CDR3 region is CASSPLAGPTYEQYF. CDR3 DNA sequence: TGTGCCAGCAGTCCACTAGCGGGACCGACCTACGAGCAGTACTTC.

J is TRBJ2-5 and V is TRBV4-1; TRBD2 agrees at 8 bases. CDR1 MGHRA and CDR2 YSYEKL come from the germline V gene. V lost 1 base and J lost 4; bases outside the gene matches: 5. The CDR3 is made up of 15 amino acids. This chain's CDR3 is CASSQGERERETQYF. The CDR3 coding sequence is TGCGCCAGCAGCCAAGGGGAGCGGGAGAGAGAGACCCAGTACTTC.

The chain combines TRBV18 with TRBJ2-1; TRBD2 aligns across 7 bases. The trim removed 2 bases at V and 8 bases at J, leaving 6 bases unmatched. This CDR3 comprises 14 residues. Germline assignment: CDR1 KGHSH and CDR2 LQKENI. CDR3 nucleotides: TGTGCCAGCTCACCAACAACTAGCGCTGATGAGCAGTTCTTC. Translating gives CASSPTTSADEQFF.

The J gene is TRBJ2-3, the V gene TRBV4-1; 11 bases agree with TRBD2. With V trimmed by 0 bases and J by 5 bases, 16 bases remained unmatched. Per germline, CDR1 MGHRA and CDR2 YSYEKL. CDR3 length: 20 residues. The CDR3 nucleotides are TGCGCCAGCAGCCAAGAGTACGGTATTAGTAGCGGGAGGGCCGGAGATACGCAGTATTTT. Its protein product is CASSQEYGISSGRAGDTQYF.

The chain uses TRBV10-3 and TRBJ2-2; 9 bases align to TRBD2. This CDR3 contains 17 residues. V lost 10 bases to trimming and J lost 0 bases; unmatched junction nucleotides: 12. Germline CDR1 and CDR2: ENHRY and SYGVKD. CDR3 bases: TGTGCCACCCTCTCGACTAGCGGAATAGCGAACACCGGGGAGCTGTTTTTT. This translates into CATLSTSGIANTGELFF.